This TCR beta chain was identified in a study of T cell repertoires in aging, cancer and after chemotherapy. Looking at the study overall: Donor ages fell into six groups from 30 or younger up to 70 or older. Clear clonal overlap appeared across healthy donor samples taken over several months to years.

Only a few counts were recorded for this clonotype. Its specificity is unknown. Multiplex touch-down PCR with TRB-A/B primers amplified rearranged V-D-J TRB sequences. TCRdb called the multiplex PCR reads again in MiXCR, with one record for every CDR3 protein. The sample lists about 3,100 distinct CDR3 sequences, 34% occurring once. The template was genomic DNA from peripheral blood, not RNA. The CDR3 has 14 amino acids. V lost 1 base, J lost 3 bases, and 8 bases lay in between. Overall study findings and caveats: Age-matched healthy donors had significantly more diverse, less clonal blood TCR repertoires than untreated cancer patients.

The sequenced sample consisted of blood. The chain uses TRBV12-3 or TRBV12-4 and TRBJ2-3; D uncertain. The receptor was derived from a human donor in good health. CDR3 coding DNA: TGTGCCAGCAGTTTAGACCGCCCTACAGATACGCAGTATTTT. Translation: CASSLDRPTDTQYF.